The entry below gives a single T cell receptor (beta chain) sequence along with its context. The antigen is unknown. The sample belongs to a study of T-cell reconstitution after alpha-beta-depleted transplantation in children. The V gene lost 0 bases and the J gene lost 9 bases, with 18 bases spanning the gap. Per germline, CDR1 DFQATT and CDR2 SNEGSKA (reference sequence). This CDR3 comprises 15 residues. Findings and caveats of the study: One year after transplant, T-cell counts and diversity came mostly from newly produced T cells. Surviving recipient cells, namely T cells and thymic progenitors, were the source of high day-60 TCRbeta diversity in some patients. Two months or so post-transplant, alpha-beta T cells reportedly derived from several hundred expanded graft clones.

Preparation of the TCRbeta library used unique molecular identifiers. MiXCR, run by TCRdb on the PCR reads, gives a single entry per CDR3 protein. The data contain about a million distinct CDR3 sequences, around 30% of them singletons. Here the sequenced sample was PBMCs, mostly from graft donor cells, taken 360 days after TCRalphabeta/CD19-depleted stem cell transplant. The clonotype originates from a boy younger than two who had a stem cell transplant for SCID, so the T cells may come from the graft donor. The chain joins TRBV20-1 to TRBJ2-1; D might be TRBD1 (6 bases). In DNA, the CDR3 is TGCAGTGCTAGAGATATAGGAGCAGGGGCCGCTGAGCAGTTCTTC. Translated, it gives CSARDIGAGAAEQFF.